The entry that follows covers one TCR beta chain sequence. Germline CDR1 is MNHEY and CDR2 is SVGAGI. This CDR3 has 10 residues. The junction had 5 bases not matched to a gene; V was cut back by 6 bases and J by 13 bases. The sample, about 9.7 milliliters of peripheral blood, was drawn from each donor. Per sample, extraction of total RNA gave at least 5.5 micrograms in every case. With a J-beta primer mix and a sample-barcoded 5' primer, a second PCR ran about 7 to 11 cycles. All cDNA molecules were each tagged by a template-switch adaptor with 12 random nucleotides. MiXCR, applied by TCRdb to the 5' RACE reads, yields one record per CDR3 protein. Of 1.2 million to 1.5 million distinct CDR3 sequences listed, roughly 59% are singletons. This entry comes from a study of blood T cells in healthy people across ages.

The receptor's source is a man in his late teens or twenties in good health. The genes are TRBV6-5 and TRBJ2-5; 7 bases are shared with TRBD2. Material for sequencing was blood. The CDR3 loop is CASRGREGYF. As DNA, the CDR3 is TGTGCCAGCAGAGGCAGGGAGGGGTACTTC.